The text below deals with one T cell receptor beta chain. No antigen is known for it. Base qualities are not recorded, but no much larger clone differs from it by a single base. The library was produced with the immunoSEQ multiplex PCR assay. TCRdb holds this immuneACCESS table with in-frame rearrangements only. Some clones are missing; in checked studies, unresolved V genes explain under half, and the rest has no known cause. In all, the sample holds 30,000 to 40,000 clones, and about 94% of those were seen once. Around 0.37% of the sample lies in the top ten. These data belong to a study of T cell changes during pregnancy in multiple sclerosis (dated by TCRdb to the late 2010s). Context from the whole study: The study looked at changes in the T cell repertoire across pregnancy in women with multiple sclerosis.

V gives up 3 bases and J gives up 0 bases, and the segment between their germline ends measures 14 bases. CDR1 is given as LNHDA and CDR2 as SQIVND, both from the germline V gene (reference sequence). The CDR3 has 17 amino acids, counting the end cysteine and phenylalanine. The entry retains the CDR3 DNA only, 51 bases that are in frame from base 1. The chain is made from TRBV19 and TRBJ2-2; the D gene is possibly TRBD1, with 5 bases matching. This material consisted of CD4+ T cells from peripheral blood mononuclear cells, taken in the second trimester of pregnancy. The sequence was collected from a female donor with multiple sclerosis, enrolled in a pregnancy study. CDR3 protein: CASSIVDSLANTGELFF. The nucleotides read TGTGCCAGTAGTATCGTCGACAGCCTCGCGAACACCGGGGAGCTGTTTTTT. Extended through the reference TRBV19 and TRBJ2-2 proteins, this CDR3 yields the full variable domain: DGGITQSPKYLFRKEGQNVTLSCEQNLNHDAMYWYRQDPGQGLRLIYYSQIVNDFQKGDIAEGYSVSREKKESFPLTVTSAQKNPTAFYLCASSIVDSLANTGELFFGEGSRLTVL.